The 21 T cell receptor beta chains below were found in one sample sequenced in a study of CD8+ T cells in alopecia areata. Treatment specified: oral pan-JAK inhibitor, 5-10 mg twice daily. RNA was extracted and reverse transcribed into cDNA as the sequencing template. TCRdb's table, derived via immunoSEQ multiplex PCR, lists solely in-frame clones and lacks some. The profile covers about 120,000 clones, with 50% to 55% appearing a single time and 0.46% taken by the ten largest. The material was CD4+ T cells sorted from blood, obtained at week 4, from a patient treated with tofacitinib. All receptors come from a human donor with alopecia areata.

The chain links TRBV18 to TRBJ1-5; 7 bases are a match to TRBD1. Losses at the gene ends were 0 bases for V and 2 bases for J; bases not matched to a gene: 4. CDR1 and CDR2 from the germline V gene are KGHSH and LQKENI. The CDR3 runs 16 residues. CDR3 region: CASSPPDRAGNQPQHF. The CDR3 DNA sequence: TGTGCCAGCTCACCACCCGACAGGGCCGGCAATCAGCCCCAGCATTTT.

This clone was seen a handful of times. V gene TRBV29-1 combines with J gene TRBJ2-7; D is unresolved. V dropped 6 bases and J dropped 3 bases, with 9 bases sitting between them. Germline lookup yields CDR1 SQVTM and CDR2 ANQGSEA. The CDR3 is made up of 11 amino acids. As DNA, the CDR3 is TGCAGCGTCGTCGACCTCTACGAGCAGTACTTC. It codes for CSVVDLYEQYF.

This clone came up once. The chain uses TRBV9 and TRBJ1-2, with unresolved D. The germline V gene has CDR1 SGDLS and CDR2 YYNGEE. Deletions cut 3 bases from V and 1 base from J, with 10 bases between. This CDR3 comprises 14 residues. This CDR3 reads CASSGVGDNYGYTF. The CDR3 nucleotides are TGTGCCAGCAGCGGGGTCGGGGATAACTATGGCTACACCTTC.

The rearrangement links TRBV5-6 to TRBJ1-1; a possible D gene is TRBD1 (6 bases). V lost 1 base to trimming and J lost 1 base, with 14 bases between them. CDR1 and CDR2 from the germline V gene are SGHDT and YYEEEE. The CDR3 runs to 16 residues. The CDR3 DNA reads TGTGCCAGCAGCTTGCCAGGGGATTACCAGAACACTGAAGCTTTCTTT. Protein sequence: CASSLPGDYQNTEAFF.

This sequence joins TRBV30 and TRBJ1-1; tentatively, D is TRBD1 (5 bases). Trimming took off 3 bases at V and 5 bases at J, with 10 bases between the two ends. The CDR3 runs 12 residues. CDR1 is GTSNPN, CDR2 SVGIG, per germline (reference sequence). CDR3: CAWRRGETEAFF. The CDR3, as DNA: TGTGCCTGGAGACGGGGCGAAACTGAAGCTTTCTTT.

This clone showed up just once. The rearrangement links TRBV6-1 to TRBJ2-1, with TRBD1 matching over 8 bases. The ends lost 5 bases at V and 3 bases at J; junction bases unmatched: 3. Looked up from germline, CDR1 is MNHNS and CDR2 is SASEGT. This CDR3 has 14 amino acids. The CDR3 loop is CASSPDRVYNEQFF. Here the CDR3 DNA reads TGTGCCAGCAGTCCGGACAGGGTCTACAATGAGCAGTTCTTC.

The chain combines TRBV6-5 with TRBJ1-2; unclear D gene. CDR1 and CDR2 (germline): MNHEY, SVGAGI. Between the trimmed V and J ends, which lost 0 bases and 6 bases, there was a span of 8 bases. The CDR3 spans 13 residues. The CDR3 coding sequence is TGTGCCAGCAGTTACTCGTCGGAGAATGGCTACACCTTC. Amino acids: CASSYSSENGYTF.

This clone was found a few times. This chain connects TRBV29-1 to TRBJ1-2; a weak D match, TRBD1 (6 bases). CDR1 is SQVTM and CDR2 is ANQGSEA in the germline V gene. Trimming took 7 bases from V and 8 from J, leaving 17 bases between them. This CDR3 has 12 residues. The CDR3 region is CSAADRIEGYTF. In nucleotides, the CDR3 is TGCAGCGCAGCAGACAGGATAGAAGGCTACACCTTC.

A few counts support this clone. The chain recombines TRBV11-2 with TRBJ2-4; 12 positions agree with TRBD2. The CDR3 has 17 residues. The germline CDR1 and CDR2 sequences are SGHAT and FQNNGV. Germline trimming cut 2 bases from V and 6 bases from J; bases unmatched to any gene: 8. CDR3 protein: CASSLNRLAGGGNIQYF. The DNA for the CDR3 is TGTGCCAGCAGCTTAAATCGGCTAGCGGGAGGGGGAAACATTCAGTACTTC.

CDR3 in amino acids: CSVDGGGRGGDTQYF. Written as DNA, the CDR3 is TGCAGCGTTGACGGCGGGGGGCGAGGAGGAGATACGCAGTATTTT. The chain links TRBV29-1 to TRBJ2-3; 8 bases fit TRBD2. J lost 5 bases, V lost 3 bases, and 10 bases had no gene match. CDR3 length: 15 amino acids. CDR1 is SQVTM and CDR2 is ANQGSEA in the germline V gene.

V is TRBV7-6 and J is TRBJ2-5; 10 positions match TRBD2. Germline CDR1 SGHVS, CDR2 FNYEAQ. The CDR3 totals 16 residues. The V and J ends lost 5 bases and 1 base, in that order; junction bases with no gene match: 7. The CDR3 spells CASSPRLAGFQETQYF. In DNA form, the CDR3 reads TGTGCCAGCAGCCCGCGACTAGCGGGCTTCCAAGAGACCCAGTACTTC.

This clone has just a few counts. The chain is built from TRBV5-1 and TRBJ1-4, with a possible D match to TRBD1 (6 bases). The germline V and J ends were trimmed by 0 bases and 8 bases, with 11 bases remaining between them. CDR1 SGHRS and CDR2 YFSETQ come from the germline V gene. CDR3 length: 14 residues. The DNA of the CDR3 is TGCGCCAGCAGCTTGGGGCAGGGGCGGGAAAAACTGTTTTTT. Its translation is CASSLGQGREKLFF.

J is TRBJ1-2 and V is TRBV19, with D perhaps matching TRBD1 (5 bases). Germline V gene data show CDR1 as LNHDA and CDR2 as SQIVND (reference sequence). This CDR3 is built from 14 residues. The V and J ends lost 6 bases and 7 bases respectively, with 18 bases between them. As DNA, the CDR3 is TGTGCCAGTAGCCCGGGGAACAGGTTCGGTGGCTACACCTTC. Amino acid sequence: CASSPGNRFGGYTF. Variable domain in full (rest from reference TRBV19 and TRBJ1-2): DGGITQSPKYLFRKEGQNVTLSCEQNLNHDAMYWYRQDPGQGLRLIYYSQIVNDFQKGDIAEGYSVSREKKESFPLTVTSAQKNPTAFYLCASSPGNRFGGYTFGSGTRLTVV.

This sequence joins TRBV5-1 and TRBJ2-5; 10 bases agree with TRBD2. The CDR3 runs 16 residues. J gave up 2 bases and V 3 bases, and 7 bases lay outside the gene matches. In germline, CDR1 is SGHRS, CDR2 YFSETQ. The CDR3 sequence: CASSSLAGGIQETQYF. CDR3 nucleotide sequence: TGCGCCAGCAGCTCATTAGCGGGGGGCATACAAGAGACCCAGTACTTC.

The chain has TRBV5-1 and TRBJ2-7; 9 positions agree with TRBD1. Germline loops: CDR1 SGHRS, CDR2 YFSETQ. The CDR3 totals 16 residues. Losses at the gene ends were 3 bases for V and 1 base for J; bases not matched to a gene: 8. As DNA, the CDR3 is TGCGCCAGCAGCTCCTCAAGTGGGACAGGGTCCTACGAGCAGTACTTC. The encoded protein is CASSSSSGTGSYEQYF.

The chain is built from TRBV9 and TRBJ2-5; the match to TRBD1 covers 8 bases. In germline, CDR1 is SGDLS, CDR2 YYNGEE. The V segment lost 4 bases and the J segment 2 bases; nucleotides outside the gene matches: 7. The CDR3 totals 15 residues. CDR3 nucleotides: TGTGCCAGCAGCCCACGGGACAGGCAGCAAGAGACCCAGTACTTC. This gives the protein CASSPRDRQQETQYF.

This sequence joins TRBV30 and TRBJ2-5, with 9 bases lining up with TRBD2. V was clipped by 5 bases and J by 4 bases; unmatched bases: 8. This CDR3 region has 14 residues. Germline V lookup: CDR1 GTSNPN, CDR2 SVGIG (reference sequence). The CDR3: CAWGPGLASETQYF. The DNA of the CDR3 is TGTGCCTGGGGACCGGGACTAGCATCAGAGACCCAGTACTTC.

The chain combines TRBV29-1 with TRBJ2-7; possibly TRBD1 or TRBD2 for D (5 bases each). The CDR3 runs to 14 residues. Trimming left V 4 bases short and J 1 base short, with 14 bases between. CDR1 is SQVTM and CDR2 is ANQGSEA in the germline V gene. The CDR3: CSVVRRGSSYEQYF. The CDR3 DNA is TGCAGCGTTGTCCGTCGGGGCTCGTCCTACGAGCAGTACTTC.

J is TRBJ2-7 and V is TRBV6-5; TRBD2 agrees at 13 bases. CDR3 size: 15 residues. From germline, CDR1 is MNHEY and CDR2 SVGAGI. Losses at the gene ends were 2 bases for V and 3 bases for J; bases not matched to a gene: 1. CDR3 residues: CASSYRTSGSYEQYF. In DNA form, the CDR3 reads TGTGCCAGCAGTTACCGGACTAGCGGGAGCTACGAGCAGTACTTC.

This clone has more than one count but fewer than ten. The chain employs TRBV6-6 and TRBJ2-1, with 9 bases matching TRBD1. The CDR3 is made up of 15 amino acids. The J segment lost 8 bases and the V segment lost 2 bases, leaving 7 bases of the junction unmatched. CDR1 MNHNY and CDR2 SVGAGI come from the germline V gene (reference sequence). This chain's CDR3 is CASSYGANRGHEQFF. The DNA of the CDR3 is TGTGCCAGCAGTTACGGGGCCAACAGGGGGCATGAGCAGTTCTTC.

In nucleotides, the CDR3 is TGTGCCTGCCGAGACGGGACAGTCAATCAGCCCCAGCATTTT. Protein product: CACRDGTVNQPQHF. This rearrangement joins TRBV30 to TRBJ1-5; 7 nucleotides agree with TRBD1. Per the germline V gene, CDR1 is GTSNPN and CDR2 is SVGIG (reference sequence). V lost 6 bases and J lost 3; bases outside the gene matches: 8. CDR3 length: 14 residues.